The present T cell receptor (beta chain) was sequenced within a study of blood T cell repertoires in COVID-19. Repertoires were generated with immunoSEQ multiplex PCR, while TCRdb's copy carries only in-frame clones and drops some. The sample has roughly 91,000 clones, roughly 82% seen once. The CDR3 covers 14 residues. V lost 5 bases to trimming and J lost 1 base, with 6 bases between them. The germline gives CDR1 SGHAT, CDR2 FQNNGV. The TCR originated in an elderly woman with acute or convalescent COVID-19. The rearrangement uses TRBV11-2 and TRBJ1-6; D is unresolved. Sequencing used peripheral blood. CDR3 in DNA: TGTGCCAGCAGCCTCCAGTCCTATAATTCACCCCTCCACTTT. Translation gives CASSLQSYNSPLHF.